This TCR beta chain was profiled in a study of CD8+CD57+ T cells in acquired aplastic anemia. Study-wide background: Quantities of DNA derived from sorted CD4+ and CD8+ cells averaged approximately 3 ug. General observations from the study: Patients and controls were found to share twenty-nine CD8+ CDR3 sequences.

The germline V gene has CDR1 LNHNV and CDR2 YYDKDF (reference sequence). CDR3 length: 16 residues. The template used for profiling TCR beta VDJ and CDR3 was genomic DNA. One entry per CDR3 protein results from TCRdb running MiXCR on the reads. The sample lists some 160,000 distinct CDR3 sequences, under 55% occurring once. On this clonotype: The antigen is unknown. An end of the junction differs from the germline gene, which may be a read error.

The sequenced patients had an expansion of CD8+CD57+ cells seen by flow cytometry. The patients all had a severe acquired aplastic anemia diagnosis. Patients were therapy-naive when their blood was sampled. Specimen: sorted CD4+, CD8+, or CD8+CD57+ T cells (not recorded which) from PBMCs. This TCR came from a human donor with aplastic anemia. The gene calls are TRBV15 and TRBJ1-6; a possible D gene is TRBD1 (5 bases). CDR3 region: CVTSIGTARYNSPLHF. The CDR3 DNA follows: TGTGTCACCAGTATCGGGACGGCTCGCTATAATTCACCCCTCCACTTT.